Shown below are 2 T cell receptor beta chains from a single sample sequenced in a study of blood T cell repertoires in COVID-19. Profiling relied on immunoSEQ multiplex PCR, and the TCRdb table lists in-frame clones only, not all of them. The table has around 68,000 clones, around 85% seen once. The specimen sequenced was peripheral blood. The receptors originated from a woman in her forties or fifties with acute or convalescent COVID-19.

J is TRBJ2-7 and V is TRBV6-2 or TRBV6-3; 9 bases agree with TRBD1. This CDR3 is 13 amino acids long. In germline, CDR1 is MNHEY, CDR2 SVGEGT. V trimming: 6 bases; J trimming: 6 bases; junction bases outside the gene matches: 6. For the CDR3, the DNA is TGTGCCAGCAGCGGGACAGGGAGGGTCGAGCAGTACTTC. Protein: CASSGTGRVEQYF.

CDR3 in amino acids: CASSRRSGSSEKLFF. CDR3 DNA sequence: TGCGCCAGCAGCCGACGATCAGGGTCTTCGGAAAAACTGTTTTTT. J is TRBJ1-4 and V is TRBV4-3; tentative D call: TRBD1 (5 bases). V was pared by 4 bases and J by 8 bases, with 17 bases between. Germline V CDR1 and CDR2: LGHNA, YSLEER. The CDR3 spans 15 residues.